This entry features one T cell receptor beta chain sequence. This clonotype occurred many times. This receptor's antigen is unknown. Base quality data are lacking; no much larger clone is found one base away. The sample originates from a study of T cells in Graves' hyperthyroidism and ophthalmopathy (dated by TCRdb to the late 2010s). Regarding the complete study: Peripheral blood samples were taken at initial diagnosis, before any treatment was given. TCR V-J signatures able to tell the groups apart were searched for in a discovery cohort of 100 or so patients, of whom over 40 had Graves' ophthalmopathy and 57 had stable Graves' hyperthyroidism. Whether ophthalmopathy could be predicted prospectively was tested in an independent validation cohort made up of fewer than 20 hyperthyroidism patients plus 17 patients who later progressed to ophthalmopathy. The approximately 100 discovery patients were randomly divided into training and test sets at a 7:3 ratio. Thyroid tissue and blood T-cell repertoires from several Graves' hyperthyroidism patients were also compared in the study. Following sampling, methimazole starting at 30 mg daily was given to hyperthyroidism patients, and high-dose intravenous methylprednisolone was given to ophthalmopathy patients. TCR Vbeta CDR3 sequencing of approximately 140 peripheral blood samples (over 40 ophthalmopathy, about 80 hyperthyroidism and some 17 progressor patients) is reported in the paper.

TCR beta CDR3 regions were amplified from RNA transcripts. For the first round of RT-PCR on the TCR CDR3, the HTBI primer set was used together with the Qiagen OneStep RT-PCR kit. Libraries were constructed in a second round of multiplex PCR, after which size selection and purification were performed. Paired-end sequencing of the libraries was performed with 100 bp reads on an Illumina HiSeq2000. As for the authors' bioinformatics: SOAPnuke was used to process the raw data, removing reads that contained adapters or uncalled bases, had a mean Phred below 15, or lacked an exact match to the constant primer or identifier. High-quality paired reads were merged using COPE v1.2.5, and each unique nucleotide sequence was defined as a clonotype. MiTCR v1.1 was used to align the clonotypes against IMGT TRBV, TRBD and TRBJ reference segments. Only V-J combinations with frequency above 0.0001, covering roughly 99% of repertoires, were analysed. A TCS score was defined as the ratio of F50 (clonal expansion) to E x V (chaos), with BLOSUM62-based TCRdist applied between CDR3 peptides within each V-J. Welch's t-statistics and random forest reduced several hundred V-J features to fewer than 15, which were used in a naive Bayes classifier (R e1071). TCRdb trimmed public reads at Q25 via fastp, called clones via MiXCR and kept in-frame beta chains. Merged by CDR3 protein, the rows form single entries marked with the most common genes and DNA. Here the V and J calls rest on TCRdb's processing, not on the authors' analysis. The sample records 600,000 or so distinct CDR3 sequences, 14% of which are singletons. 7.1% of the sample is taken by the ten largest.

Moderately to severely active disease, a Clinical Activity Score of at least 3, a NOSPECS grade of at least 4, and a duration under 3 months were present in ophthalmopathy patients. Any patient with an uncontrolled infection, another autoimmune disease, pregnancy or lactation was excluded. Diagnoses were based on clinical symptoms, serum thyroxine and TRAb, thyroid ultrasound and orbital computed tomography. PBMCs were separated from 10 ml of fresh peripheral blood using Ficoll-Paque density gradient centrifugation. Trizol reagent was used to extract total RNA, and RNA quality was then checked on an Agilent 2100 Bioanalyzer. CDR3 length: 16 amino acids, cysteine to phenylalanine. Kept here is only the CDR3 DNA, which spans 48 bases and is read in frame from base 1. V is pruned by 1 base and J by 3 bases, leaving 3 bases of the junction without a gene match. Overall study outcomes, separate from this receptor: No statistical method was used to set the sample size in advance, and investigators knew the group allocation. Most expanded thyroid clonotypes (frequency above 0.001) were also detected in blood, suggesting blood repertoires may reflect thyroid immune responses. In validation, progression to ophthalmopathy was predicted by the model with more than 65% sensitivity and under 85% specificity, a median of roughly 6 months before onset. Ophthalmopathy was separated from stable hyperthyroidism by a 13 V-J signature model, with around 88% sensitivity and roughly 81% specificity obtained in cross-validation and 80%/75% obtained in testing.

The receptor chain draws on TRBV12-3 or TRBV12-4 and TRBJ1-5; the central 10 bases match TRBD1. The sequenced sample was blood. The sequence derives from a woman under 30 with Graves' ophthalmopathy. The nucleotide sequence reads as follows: TGTGCCAGCAGTTTAGGGACAGGGGGGACCAATCAGCCCCAGCATTTT. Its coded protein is CASSLGTGGTNQPQHF.